The 32 T cell receptor beta chains in this list originate from one sample, sequenced in a study of identical twins. TCRdb itself ran the 5' RACE reads through MiXCR, one entry per CDR3 protein. The sample has about 480,000 distinct CDR3 sequences, around 14% seen once. These same data were also listed under a study on yellow fever vaccine responses in identical twins.

The sample consisted of CD4+ T cells sorted from blood. These receptors were collected from a woman under 30 in good health.

CDR3 in DNA: TGCGCCAGCAGCGAGGGGGGGACAGCAGATACGCAGTATTTT. This encodes CASSEGGTADTQYF. The rearrangement joins TRBV5-1 to TRBJ2-3, with D tentatively TRBD1 or TRBD2 (7 bases each). The CDR3 runs 14 residues. Between the trimmed V and J ends, which lost 4 bases and 4 bases, there was a span of 13 bases. Germline loops: CDR1 SGHRS, CDR2 YFSETQ.

This clonotype was counted many times. This rearrangement joins TRBV6-1 to TRBJ1-1, with TRBD1 identical over 10 bases. Trimming removed 5 bases from V and 3 bases from J; junction bases left unmatched: 3. Germline-derived CDR1 and CDR2 are MNHNS and SASEGT. This CDR3 is built from 14 residues. The CDR3 nucleotides are TGTGCCAGCAGTCGGGACAGGGGTTACACTGAAGCTTTCTTT. Its protein product is CASSRDRGYTEAFF.

The chain is built from TRBV5-5 and TRBJ1-4, with 7 bases that match TRBD1. This CDR3 spans 14 amino acids. Germline trimming cut 3 bases from V and 6 bases from J; bases unmatched to any gene: 5. CDR1 and CDR2 (germline): SGHKS, YYEKEE (reference sequence). The CDR3 DNA reads as TGTGCCAGCAGCTCGGGACAGAAGGATGAAAAACTGTTTTTT. It yields the protein CASSSGQKDEKLFF.

A few counts support this clonotype. The V gene is TRBV4-1, the J gene TRBJ1-2; no clear D. The CDR3 loop spans 13 amino acids. From germline, CDR1 is MGHRA and CDR2 YSYEKL. V was cut by 4 bases and J by 1 base, with 7 bases left in between. The DNA for the CDR3 is TGCGCCAGCAGCCGACACAATAACTATGGCTACACCTTC. Amino acid sequence: CASSRHNNYGYTF.

The rearrangement links TRBV28 to TRBJ2-7; possibly TRBD1 for D (6 bases). Germline V gene data show CDR1 as MDHEN and CDR2 as SYDVKM. CDR3 length: 15 amino acids. Trimming left V 4 bases short and J 0 bases short, with 13 bases between. CDR3 protein: CASSSPDRPSYEQYF. Here the CDR3 DNA reads TGTGCCAGCAGTTCCCCCGACAGGCCCTCCTACGAGCAGTACTTC.

This CDR3 is CASSQQGADTQYF. The DNA of the CDR3 is TGCGCCAGCAGCCAGCAGGGAGCAGATACGCAGTATTTT. The V call is TRBV4-3, the J call TRBJ2-3; D assignment may be TRBD1 or TRBD2 (5 bases each). This CDR3 has 13 residues. Trimming pared 3 bases from V and 4 bases from J, leaving 8 bases between. Per the germline V gene, CDR1 is LGHNA and CDR2 is YSLEER.

There are a few counts of this clonotype. The V and J genes are TRBV20-1 and TRBJ2-1, with D uncertain. V lost 7 bases and J lost 6, with 10 bases in between. The CDR3 runs 11 residues. The germline gives CDR1 DFQATT, CDR2 SNEGSKA (reference sequence). The CDR3 here is CSVPWGNEQFF. The CDR3 DNA reads as TGCAGTGTCCCCTGGGGCAATGAGCAGTTCTTC.

This clonotype was seen only a few times. V is TRBV15 and J is TRBJ2-6; D is undetermined. The V end was cut by 5 bases, the J end by 1 base, with 6 bases between. Germline V lookup: CDR1 LNHNV, CDR2 YYDKDF (reference sequence). This CDR3 comprises 14 residues. CDR3 protein: CATSLGSGANVLTF. In DNA, the CDR3 is TGTGCCACCAGCCTTGGGTCTGGGGCCAACGTCCTGACTTTC.

This clonotype was seen just once. The rearrangement links TRBV18 to TRBJ2-2; tentative D call: TRBD2 (5 bases). Germline V gene data show CDR1 as KGHSH and CDR2 as LQKENI. This CDR3 comprises 17 residues. V lost 1 base and J 7 bases, leaving 19 bases between the germline ends. The CDR3 region has the DNA TGTGCCAGCTCACCACTTCCCATCGTCGTCGGGATCGGGGAGCTGTTTTTT. Translated, it gives CASSPLPIVVGIGELFF.

V gene TRBV20-1 combines with J gene TRBJ2-7; 9 bases are a match to TRBD1. Germline CDR1 DFQATT, CDR2 SNEGSKA (reference sequence). The CDR3 is 19 residues long. J gave up 1 base and V 0 bases, and 16 bases lay outside the gene matches. Written as DNA, the CDR3 is TGCAGTGCTAGAGATCTATGGGACAGGGAAAACCTCATATCCTACGAGCAGTACTTC. Protein sequence: CSARDLWDRENLISYEQYF.

The chain couples TRBV10-3 to TRBJ2-5; a weak D match, TRBD2 (6 bases). The CDR3 runs 14 residues. Between the trimmed V and J ends, which lost 3 bases and 7 bases, there was a span of 15 bases. From germline, CDR1 is ENHRY and CDR2 SYGVKD. CDR3 sequence reads: CAISDEWGDTTQYF. CDR3 bases: TGTGCCATCAGTGATGAATGGGGGGATACGACCCAGTACTTC.

The table lists this clonotype with a few counts. The rearrangement uses TRBV14 and TRBJ2-5; the match to TRBD2 covers 13 bases. The CDR3 is made up of 17 amino acids. CDR1 SGHDN and CDR2 FVKESK come from the germline V gene. The V gene end was trimmed by 4 bases and the J gene end by 7 bases; junction bases not matched to a gene: 12. The CDR3 is CASSPRTSGSIMWTQYF. CDR3 coding DNA: TGTGCCAGCAGCCCCCGGACTAGCGGGAGTATAATGTGGACCCAGTACTTC.

This clonotype was seen a few times. The chain combines TRBV4-2 with TRBJ1-5, with a possible D match to TRBD1 (5 bases). V lost 4 bases, J lost 1 base, and 11 bases lay in between. This CDR3 contains 15 residues. Germline values: CDR1 LGHNA, CDR2 YNFKEQ. CDR3 sequence: CASSRPRGSNQPQHF. The CDR3 nucleotides read TGTGCCAGCAGCCGCCCTAGGGGCAGCAATCAGCCCCAGCATTTT.

This clonotype occurred a few times. This rearrangement joins TRBV6-1 to TRBJ2-5; 10 bases line up with TRBD2. V trimming: 6 bases; J trimming: 5 bases; junction bases outside the gene matches: 9. This CDR3 is built from 15 residues. Germline CDR1 MNHNS, CDR2 SASEGT. The CDR3 is CASSPSGSGRETQYF. In nucleotides, the CDR3 is TGTGCCAGCAGCCCCTCGGGTAGCGGGAGGGAGACCCAGTACTTC.

V usage is TRBV12-3 or TRBV12-4 and J usage is TRBJ1-5; tentatively, D is TRBD1 (5 bases). The CDR3 runs 12 residues. V lost 6 bases, J lost 6 bases, and 9 bases lay in between. DNA of the CDR3: TGTGCCAGCAGGGGGACCACTCAGCCCCAGCATTTT. The encoded protein is CASRGTTQPQHF.

The rearrangement uses TRBV25-1 and TRBJ2-7, with 7 bases matching TRBD2. The CDR3 spans 14 residues. CDR1 is MGHDK, CDR2 SYGVNS, per germline. Germline trimming cut 8 bases from V and 0 bases from J; bases unmatched to any gene: 7. The CDR3 region has the DNA TGTGCCAGCGCAGAACCTAGCGGCTCCTACGAGCAGTACTTC. Translating it yields CASAEPSGSYEQYF.

V and J are TRBV7-8 and TRBJ2-7, with 8 bases identical to TRBD2. Germline CDR1 reads SGHVS; CDR2 reads FQNEAQ. Trimming cost V 3 bases and J 1 base; bases outside gene matches: 5. The CDR3 spans 15 residues. CDR3 amino acids: CASSFRSGVSYEQYF. In DNA, the CDR3 is TGTGCCAGCAGCTTCCGTAGCGGGGTTTCCTACGAGCAGTACTTC.

This clonotype was observed a few times. The V gene is TRBV9, the J gene TRBJ2-2, with D possibly being TRBD1 (5 bases). V was clipped by 0 bases and J by 4 bases, with 7 bases between them. CDR1 is SGDLS, CDR2 YYNGEE, per germline. This CDR3 has 14 residues. In DNA, the CDR3 is TGTGCCAGCAGCGTAGACAGGAGCACCGGGGAGCTGTTTTTT. Protein: CASSVDRSTGELFF.

The sample holds a few counts of this clonotype. The rearrangement uses TRBV9 and TRBJ2-2; no firm D call. Germline values: CDR1 SGDLS, CDR2 YYNGEE. The germline V and J ends were trimmed by 6 bases and 5 bases, with 23 bases remaining between them. The CDR3 length is 17 residues. CDR3 nucleotide sequence: TGTGCCAGCACCTCGACGCGCCAACCCGGAATTACCGGGGAGCTGTTTTTT. This encodes CASTSTRQPGITGELFF.

The rearrangement uses TRBV6-1 and TRBJ2-1; TRBD2 aligns across 14 bases. CDR3 length: 16 residues. Germline V lookup: CDR1 MNHNS, CDR2 SASEGT. V lost 1 base to trimming and J lost 9 bases; unmatched junction nucleotides: 5. The CDR3 loop is CASSEGGLAGGSEQFF. The CDR3 nucleotides are TGTGCCAGCAGTGAAGGCGGACTAGCGGGAGGTAGTGAGCAGTTCTTC.

The rearrangement links TRBV20-1 to TRBJ2-4, with a weak D call TRBD1 (5 bases). Trimming took 6 bases from V and 3 from J, leaving 12 bases between them. In germline, CDR1 is DFQATT, CDR2 SNEGSKA (reference sequence). This CDR3 is built from 13 residues. CDR3 loop: CSAPEGVKNIQYF. CDR3 bases: TGCAGTGCCCCGGAAGGGGTCAAAAACATTCAGTACTTC.

This clonotype showed up just a few times. The V gene is TRBV28, the J gene TRBJ2-7; TRBD1 matches at 11 bases. This CDR3 contains 16 residues. Germline trimming cut 4 bases from V and 12 bases from J; bases unmatched to any gene: 17. Germline V gives CDR1 MDHEN, CDR2 SYDVKM. The CDR3 DNA follows: TGTGCCAGCAGTTCAAATAGAGGGACAGGGGGAGAAAGGCCGTACTTC. Translation gives CASSSNRGTGGERPYF.

The table lists this clonotype with a few counts. The gene calls are TRBV2 and TRBJ2-7; no reliable D call. This CDR3 spans 11 amino acids. The germline V and J ends were trimmed by 7 bases and 3 bases, with 7 bases remaining between them. Germline V gene data show CDR1 as SNHLY and CDR2 as FYNNEI. CDR3 protein: CASMRSYEQYF. As DNA, the CDR3 is TGTGCCAGCATGCGGAGCTACGAGCAGTACTTC. Full variable domain (remainder filled in from reference TRBV2 and TRBJ2-7): EPEVTQTPSHQVTQMGQEVILRCVPISNHLYFYWYRQILGQKVEFLVSFYNNEISEKSEIFDDQFSVERPDGSNFTLKIRSTKLEDSAMYFCASMRSYEQYFGPGTRLTVT.

This clonotype was detected many times. This rearrangement joins TRBV20-1 to TRBJ2-1, with D possibly TRBD2 on 5 matching bases. Deletions cut 1 base from V and 9 bases from J, with 16 bases between. Germline CDR1 and CDR2: DFQATT and SNEGSKA (reference sequence). The CDR3 spans 14 residues. Here the CDR3 DNA reads TGCAGTGCTAGAGCAGGAGGCCCGGGTACTGAGCAGTTCTTC. Its protein is CSARAGGPGTEQFF.

The chain joins TRBV2 to TRBJ2-7; 8 bases are a match to TRBD1. The germline V gene encodes CDR1 SNHLY and CDR2 FYNNEI. The V gene end was trimmed by 8 bases and the J gene end by 3 bases; junction bases not matched to a gene: 0. The CDR3 runs 11 residues. The CDR3: CASDRGYEQYF. The CDR3 DNA reads TGTGCCAGCGACAGGGGCTACGAGCAGTACTTC.

The chain combines TRBV6-1 with TRBJ1-1; 9 bases align to TRBD1. The CDR3 is 13 amino acids. From germline, CDR1 is MNHNS and CDR2 SASEGT. V shed 0 bases and J 7 bases; nucleotides not matched to a gene: 0. The CDR3 is CASSEAGQGEAFF. The DNA of the CDR3 is TGTGCCAGCAGTGAAGCGGGACAGGGTGAAGCTTTCTTT.

There are a few counts of this clonotype. V gene TRBV20-1 combines with J gene TRBJ2-5; tentatively, D is TRBD1 (7 bases). The CDR3 is made up of 13 amino acids. Looked up from germline, CDR1 is DFQATT and CDR2 is SNEGSKA (reference sequence). Between the trimmed V and J ends, which lost 5 bases and 2 bases, there was a span of 12 bases. As DNA, the CDR3 is TGCAGTGCTGGACCAGGGGGGCAAGAGACCCAGTACTTC. This gives the protein CSAGPGGQETQYF.

The J gene is TRBJ1-1, the V gene TRBV6-1, with unresolved D. This CDR3 comprises 13 residues. V was cut by 1 base and J by 5 bases, with 8 bases left in between. Germline-derived CDR1 and CDR2 are MNHNS and SASEGT. CDR3 DNA: TGTGCCAGCAGTGAAGTTTTAGGTACTGAAGCTTTCTTT. Amino acid sequence: CASSEVLGTEAFF.

This rearrangement joins TRBV7-9 to TRBJ1-5; D is uncertain. Germline V gene data show CDR1 as SEHNR and CDR2 as FQNEAQ (reference sequence). The CDR3 runs 13 residues. V was cut by 2 bases and J by 6 bases, with 8 bases left in between. The CDR3, as DNA: TGTGCCAGCAGCTTAATTAAGGGTCAGCCCCAGCATTTT. It codes for CASSLIKGQPQHF.

The V gene is TRBV7-2, the J gene TRBJ2-7; weak D call: TRBD2 (6 bases). The V and J ends lost 0 bases and 2 bases respectively, with 11 bases between them. CDR1 SGHTA and CDR2 FQGNSA come from the germline V gene. The CDR3 extends over 15 amino acids. The DNA for the CDR3 is TGTGCCAGCAGCTTAGCGTCGGGAGATGCCTACGAGCAGTACTTC. This encodes CASSLASGDAYEQYF.

The V call is TRBV5-1, the J call TRBJ2-1; tentative D call: TRBD1 (6 bases). V lost 0 bases and J lost 6, with 13 bases in between. This CDR3 spans 15 amino acids. From germline, CDR1 is SGHRS and CDR2 YFSETQ. In nucleotides, the CDR3 is TGCGCCAGCAGCTTGGTGGGTGGACAGTTCAATGAGCAGTTCTTC. As protein: CASSLVGGQFNEQFF.

The chain combines TRBV3-1 with TRBJ1-5; 7 nucleotides line up with TRBD1. Germline lookup yields CDR1 LGHDT and CDR2 YNNKEL (reference sequence). The junction had 7 bases not matched to a gene; V was cut back by 1 base and J by 7 bases. This CDR3 has 15 residues. CDR3 residues: CASSQGDSLRQPQHF. In DNA, the CDR3 is TGTGCCAGCAGCCAAGGGGACAGTCTTCGCCAGCCCCAGCATTTT.